The present T cell receptor (beta chain) was sequenced within a study of T cells in Graves' hyperthyroidism and ophthalmopathy. For this clonotype: Its target is unknown.

Regarding the study as a whole: Blood also contained most expanded thyroid clonotypes above 0.001.

The V gene lost 2 bases and the J gene lost 0 bases, with 5 bases spanning the gap. The CDR3 is 13 amino acids. The germline gives CDR1 LNHNV, CDR2 YYDKDF (reference sequence). Authors of the study amplified TCR beta CDR3 regions from RNA transcripts. First-round RT-PCR of the TCR CDR3 relied on the HTBI primer set. TCRdb recomputed calls from the multiplex PCR reads with MiXCR, one row per CDR3 protein. The repertoire has more than 300,000 distinct CDR3 sequences, about 15% of them found once; the top ten carry 30% to 35%. Patients aged 18 to 65 had newly diagnosed hyperthyroidism of under 2 months' duration. Every diagnosis used clinical symptoms, serum thyroxine and TRAb, thyroid ultrasound and orbital computed tomography.

The TCR originated in a woman aged 25 to 39 with Graves' hyperthyroidism that later progressed to Graves' ophthalmopathy. The chain links TRBV15 to TRBJ2-7, with D unresolved. Input material: blood. The CDR3 coding sequence is TGTGCCACCAGCAGAAGCCTCTCCTACGAGCAGTACTTC. This codes for CATSRSLSYEQYF.